This T cell receptor (beta chain) comes out of a study of beta chain features in type 1 diabetes. The CDR3 runs 11 residues. Trimming shortened V by 5 bases and J by 6 bases, and 11 bases separated the two germline ends. The germline CDR1 and CDR2 sequences are DFQATT and SNEGSKA (reference sequence). Findings and caveats of the study: Patients with Type 1 diabetes showed moderately but significantly shorter TCRB CDR3s in all four CD4+ subsets.

Reverse transcription of all isolated RNA meant that expressed TCRB transcripts were sequenced. Clones were read by immunoSEQ multiplex PCR, and TCRdb kept only the in-frame ones, dropping some. The sample includes some 190,000 clones, 7.8% of them seen just once. Concerning this clone: Its antigen is as yet unknown.

The sequencing input was central memory CD4+ T cells from blood. This TCR was sampled from a woman aged 40 to 50 with type 1 diabetes. V gene TRBV20-1 combines with J gene TRBJ2-7; D is ambiguous. Here the CDR3 reads CSAPRSGEQYF. The DNA of the CDR3 is TGCAGTGCTCCTCGCTCCGGCGAGCAGTACTTC.